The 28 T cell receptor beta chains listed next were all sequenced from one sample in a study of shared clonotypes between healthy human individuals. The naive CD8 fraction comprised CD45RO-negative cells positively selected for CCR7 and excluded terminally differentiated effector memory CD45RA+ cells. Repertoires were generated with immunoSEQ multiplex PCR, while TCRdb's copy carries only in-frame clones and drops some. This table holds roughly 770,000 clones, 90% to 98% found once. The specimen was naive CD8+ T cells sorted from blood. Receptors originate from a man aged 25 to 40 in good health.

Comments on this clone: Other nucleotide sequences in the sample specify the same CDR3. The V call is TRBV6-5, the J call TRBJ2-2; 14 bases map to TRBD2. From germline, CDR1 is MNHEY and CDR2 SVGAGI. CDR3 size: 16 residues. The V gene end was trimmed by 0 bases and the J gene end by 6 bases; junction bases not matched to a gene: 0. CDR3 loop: CASSYSGLAGAGELFF. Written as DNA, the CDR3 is TGTGCCAGCAGTTACTCGGGACTAGCGGGGGCCGGGGAGCTGTTTTTT.

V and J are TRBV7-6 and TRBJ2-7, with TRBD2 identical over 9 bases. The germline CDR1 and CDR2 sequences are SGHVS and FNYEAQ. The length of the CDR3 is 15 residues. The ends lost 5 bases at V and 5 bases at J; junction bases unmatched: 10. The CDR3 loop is CASSPERGAGDEQYF. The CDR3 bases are TGTGCCAGCAGCCCCGAGCGGGGGGCAGGGGACGAGCAGTACTTC.

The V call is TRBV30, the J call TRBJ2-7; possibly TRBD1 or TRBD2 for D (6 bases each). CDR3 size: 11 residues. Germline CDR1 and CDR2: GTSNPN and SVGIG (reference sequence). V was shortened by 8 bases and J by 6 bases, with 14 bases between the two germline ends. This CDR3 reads CATEGGSEQYF. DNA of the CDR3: TGTGCCACGGAGGGGGGCTCCGAGCAGTACTTC.

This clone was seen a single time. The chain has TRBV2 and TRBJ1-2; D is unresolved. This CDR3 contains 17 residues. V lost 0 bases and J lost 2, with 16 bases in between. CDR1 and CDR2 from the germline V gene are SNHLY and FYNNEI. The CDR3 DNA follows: TGTGCCAGCAGTGAAGCTTCATCTTTTAGACCCAACTATGGCTACACCTTC. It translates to CASSEASSFRPNYGYTF.

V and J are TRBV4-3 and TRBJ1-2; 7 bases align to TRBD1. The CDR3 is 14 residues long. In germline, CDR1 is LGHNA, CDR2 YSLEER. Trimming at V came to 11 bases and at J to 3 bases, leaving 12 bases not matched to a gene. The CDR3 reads CAAGSVDRDYGYTF. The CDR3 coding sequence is TGCGCCGCGGGGTCAGTCGACAGGGACTATGGCTACACCTTC.

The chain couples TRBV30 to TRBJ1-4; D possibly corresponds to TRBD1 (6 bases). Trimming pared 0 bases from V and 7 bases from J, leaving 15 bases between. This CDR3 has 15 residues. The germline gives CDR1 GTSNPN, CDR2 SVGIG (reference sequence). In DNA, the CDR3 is TGTGCCTGGAGTGTACGGGAGGGGGATACTGAAAAACTGTTTTTT. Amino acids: CAWSVREGDTEKLFF.

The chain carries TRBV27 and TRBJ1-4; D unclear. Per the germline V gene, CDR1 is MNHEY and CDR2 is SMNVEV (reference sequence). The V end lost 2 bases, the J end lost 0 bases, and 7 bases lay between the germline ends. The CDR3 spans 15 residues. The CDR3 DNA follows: TGTGCCAGCAGTTTACAGATTGCAACTAATGAAAAACTGTTTTTT. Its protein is CASSLQIATNEKLFF.

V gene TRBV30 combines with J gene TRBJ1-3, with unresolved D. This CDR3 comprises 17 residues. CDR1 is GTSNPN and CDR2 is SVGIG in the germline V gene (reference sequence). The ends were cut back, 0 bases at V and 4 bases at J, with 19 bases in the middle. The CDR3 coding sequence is TGTGCCTGGAGTGTATCCGGTTCCCCCTGGATCGGAAACACCATATATTTT. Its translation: CAWSVSGSPWIGNTIYF.

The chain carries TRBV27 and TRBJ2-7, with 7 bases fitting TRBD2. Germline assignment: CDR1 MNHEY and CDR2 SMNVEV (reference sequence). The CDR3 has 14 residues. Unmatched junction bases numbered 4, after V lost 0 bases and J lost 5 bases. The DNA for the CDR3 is TGTGCCAGCAGTTTATCGACTAGCAGGCACGAGCAGTACTTC. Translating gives CASSLSTSRHEQYF.

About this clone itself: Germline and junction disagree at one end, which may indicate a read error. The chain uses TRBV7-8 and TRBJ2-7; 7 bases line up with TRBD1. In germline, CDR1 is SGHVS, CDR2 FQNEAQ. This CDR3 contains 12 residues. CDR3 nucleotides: TGTGCCAGCAGCTTAGCGGGACAGCTTGAGAACTTC. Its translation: CASSLAGQLENF.

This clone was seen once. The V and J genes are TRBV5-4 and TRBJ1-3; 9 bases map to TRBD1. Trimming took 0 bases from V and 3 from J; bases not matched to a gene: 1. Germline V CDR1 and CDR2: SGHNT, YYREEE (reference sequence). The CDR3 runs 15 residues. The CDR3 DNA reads TGTGCCAGCAGCTTGGGGACAGGGGTTGGAAACACCATATATTTT. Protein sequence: CASSLGTGVGNTIYF.

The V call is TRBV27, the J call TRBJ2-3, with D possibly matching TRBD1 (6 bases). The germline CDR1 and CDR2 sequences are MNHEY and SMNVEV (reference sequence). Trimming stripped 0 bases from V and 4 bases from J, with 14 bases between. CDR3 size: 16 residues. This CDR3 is CASSLSRGEWPDTQYF. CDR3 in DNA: TGTGCCAGCAGTTTATCCAGGGGCGAGTGGCCAGATACGCAGTATTTT.

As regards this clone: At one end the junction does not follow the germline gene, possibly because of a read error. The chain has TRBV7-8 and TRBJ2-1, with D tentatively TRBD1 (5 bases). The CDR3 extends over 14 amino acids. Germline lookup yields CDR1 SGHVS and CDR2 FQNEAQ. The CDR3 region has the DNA TGTGCCAGCAGCCCGACCGACCCGGACAACGAGCAGTTCTTC. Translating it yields CASSPTDPDNEQFF.

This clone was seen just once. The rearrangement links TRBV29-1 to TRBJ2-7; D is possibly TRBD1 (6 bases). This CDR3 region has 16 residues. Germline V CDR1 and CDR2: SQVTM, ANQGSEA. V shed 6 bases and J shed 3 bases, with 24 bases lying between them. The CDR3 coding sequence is TGCAGCGTGACTCGGCCACAGGGTATCCATGGCTACGAGCAGTACTTC. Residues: CSVTRPQGIHGYEQYF.

CDR3 in amino acids: CAWNSGADTQYF. Here the CDR3 DNA reads TGTGCCTGGAACTCCGGGGCAGATACGCAGTATTTT. This chain uses TRBV30 with TRBJ2-3; tentatively, D is TRBD2 (5 bases). Trimming took off 4 bases at V and 4 bases at J, with 9 bases between the two ends. The germline V gene has CDR1 GTSNPN and CDR2 SVGIG (reference sequence). CDR3 length: 12 residues.

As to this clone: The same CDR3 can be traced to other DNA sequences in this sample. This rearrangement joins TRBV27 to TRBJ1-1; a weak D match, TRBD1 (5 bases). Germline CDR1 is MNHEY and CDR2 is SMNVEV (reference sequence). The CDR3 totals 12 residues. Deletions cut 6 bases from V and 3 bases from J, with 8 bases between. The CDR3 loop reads CASRTGDTEAFF. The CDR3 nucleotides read TGTGCCAGCAGAACAGGAGACACTGAAGCTTTCTTT.

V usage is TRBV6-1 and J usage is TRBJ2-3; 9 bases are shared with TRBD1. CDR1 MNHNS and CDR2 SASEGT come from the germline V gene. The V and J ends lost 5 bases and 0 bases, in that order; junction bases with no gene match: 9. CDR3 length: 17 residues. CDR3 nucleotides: TGTGCCAGCAGTCAAGGGGGGACAGGGTTTAGCACAGATACGCAGTATTTT. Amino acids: CASSQGGTGFSTDTQYF.

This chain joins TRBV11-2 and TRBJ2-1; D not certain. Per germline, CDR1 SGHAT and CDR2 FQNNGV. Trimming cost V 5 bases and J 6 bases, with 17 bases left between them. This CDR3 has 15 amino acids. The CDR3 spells CASSLSYSAPNEQFF. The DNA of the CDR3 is TGTGCCAGCAGCCTATCCTACTCCGCGCCCAATGAGCAGTTCTTC.

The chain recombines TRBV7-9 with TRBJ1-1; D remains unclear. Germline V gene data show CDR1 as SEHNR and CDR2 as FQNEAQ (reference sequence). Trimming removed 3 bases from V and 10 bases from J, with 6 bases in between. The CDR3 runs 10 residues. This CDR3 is CASSLGRAFF. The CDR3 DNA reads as TGTGCCAGCAGCTTGGGGAGAGCTTTCTTT.

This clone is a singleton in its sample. This CDR3 is CASRPGTSGSHEQFF. Written as DNA, the CDR3 is TGTGCCAGCAGACCTGGGACTAGCGGGAGCCATGAGCAGTTCTTC. The gene calls are TRBV27 and TRBJ2-1; 14 positions agree with TRBD2. The J segment lost 8 bases and the V segment lost 6 bases, leaving 6 bases of the junction unmatched. The CDR3 is 15 amino acids. Germline CDR1 reads MNHEY; CDR2 reads SMNVEV (reference sequence).

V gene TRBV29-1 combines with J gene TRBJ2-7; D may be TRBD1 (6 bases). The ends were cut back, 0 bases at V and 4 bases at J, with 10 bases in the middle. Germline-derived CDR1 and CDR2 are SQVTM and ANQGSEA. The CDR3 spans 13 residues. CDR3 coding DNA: TGCAGCGTTGAAGATCTACAGGGTTACGAGCAGTACTTC. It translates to CSVEDLQGYEQYF.

CDR3 sequence reads: CASSSGLAGPPEQYF. In nucleotides, the CDR3 is TGTGCCAGCAGCTCGGGACTAGCGGGACCCCCCGAGCAGTACTTC. The rearrangement uses TRBV11-2 and TRBJ2-7, with TRBD2 identical over 13 bases. The CDR3 totals 15 residues. V was clipped by 4 bases and J by 6 bases; unmatched bases: 6. Germline V gene sequence: CDR1 SGHAT, CDR2 FQNNGV.

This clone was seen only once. The CDR3 sequence is CASSLRTGTVDEQYF. CDR3 sequence (DNA): TGTGCCAGCAGCTTGAGGACAGGGACGGTTGACGAGCAGTACTTC. J is TRBJ2-7 and V is TRBV7-8; 8 bases map to TRBD1. CDR1 SGHVS and CDR2 FQNEAQ come from the germline V gene. The CDR3 runs to 15 residues. V shed 3 bases, J shed 5 bases, and the junction held 9 bases outside the gene matches.

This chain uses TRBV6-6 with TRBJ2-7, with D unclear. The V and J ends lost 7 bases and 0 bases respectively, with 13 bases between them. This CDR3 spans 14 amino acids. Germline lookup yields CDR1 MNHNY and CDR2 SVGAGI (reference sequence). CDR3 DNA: TGTGCCAGCACCCTACCGACGATCTCCTACGAGCAGTACTTC. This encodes CASTLPTISYEQYF.

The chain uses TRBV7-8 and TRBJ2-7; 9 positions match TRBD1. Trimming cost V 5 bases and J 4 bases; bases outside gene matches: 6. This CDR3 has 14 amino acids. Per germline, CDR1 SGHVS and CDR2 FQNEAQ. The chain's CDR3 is CASSKDRGMYEQYF. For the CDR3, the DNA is TGTGCCAGCAGCAAGGACAGGGGTATGTACGAGCAGTACTTC. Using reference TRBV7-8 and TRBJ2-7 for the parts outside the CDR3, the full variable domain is GAGVSQSPRYKVAKRGQDVALRCDPISGHVSLFWYQQALGQGPEFLTYFQNEAQLDKSGLPSDRFFAERPEGSVSTLKIQRTQQEDSAVYLCASSKDRGMYEQYFGPGTRLTVT.

The CDR3 DNA follows: TGTGCCAGCAGTGAAGGGGTGACCCAGTACTTC. Translated: CASSEGVTQYF. The chain carries TRBV25-1 and TRBJ2-5; D not certain. With 2 bases removed from V and 7 bases from J, the gap between germline ends came to 5 bases. CDR1 is MGHDK and CDR2 is SYGVNS in the germline V gene. The CDR3 length is 11 residues.

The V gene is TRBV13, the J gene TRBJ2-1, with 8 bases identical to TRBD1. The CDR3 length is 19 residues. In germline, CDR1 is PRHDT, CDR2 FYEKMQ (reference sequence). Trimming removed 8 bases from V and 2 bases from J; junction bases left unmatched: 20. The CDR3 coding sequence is TGTGCCAGCTTACTACGGACAGGGAACACAATATTTCCCTACAATGAGCAGTTCTTC. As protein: CASLLRTGNTIFPYNEQFF.

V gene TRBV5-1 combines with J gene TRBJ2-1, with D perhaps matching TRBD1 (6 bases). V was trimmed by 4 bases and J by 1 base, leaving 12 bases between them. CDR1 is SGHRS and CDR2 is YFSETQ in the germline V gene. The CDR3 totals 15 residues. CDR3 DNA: TGCGCCAGCAGCATCACAGGGAGTTCCTACAATGAGCAGTTCTTC. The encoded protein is CASSITGSSYNEQFF.